This T cell receptor beta chain derives from a study of blood T cell repertoires in COVID-19. Study summary: Samples taken during acute and convalescent COVID-19 were collected in the United States, Italy and Spain. From T cells, B-cell-depleted T cells, or PBMCs came the material, which was cDNA or gDNA.

Sequencing used immunoSEQ multiplex PCR; TCRdb keeps in-frame clones, though not all of them. The sample records around 70,000 clones, more than 80% being singletons. Germline CDR1 is LGHNA and CDR2 is YNFKEQ. V dropped 2 bases and J dropped 5; count of bases not matched to a gene: 7. This CDR3 has 16 amino acids. Specimen: peripheral blood. The V call is TRBV4-2, the J call TRBJ2-5; 11 nucleotides line up with TRBD2. The TCR was taken from a woman of 80 years or more with active or convalescent COVID-19. CDR3 protein: CASSQTIAGGRETQYF. CDR3 bases: TGTGCCAGCAGCCAAACGATAGCGGGGGGGCGGGAGACCCAGTACTTC.